The present T cell receptor (beta chain) was sequenced within a study of blood T cell repertoires in COVID-19. This clone was seen just once. Sequencing was performed with immunoSEQ multiplex PCR; in TCRdb, only in-frame clones are kept and a portion is missing. This table holds over 30,000 clones, 80% to 95% found once. Germline CDR1 reads ENHRY; CDR2 reads SYGVKD. Losses at the gene ends were 6 bases for V and 7 bases for J; bases not matched to a gene: 3. This CDR3 is 14 amino acids long. The rearrangement links TRBV10-3 to TRBJ2-1, with 13 positions matching TRBD2. Sequencing input: peripheral blood. The TCR sequence derives from a man between 65 and 80 years old with active or convalescent COVID-19. CDR3 in DNA: TGTGCCATCAGGGGACTAGCGGGGAGAAATGAGCAGTTCTTC. Protein product: CAIRGLAGRNEQFF.